The entry below gives a single TCR beta chain sequence along with its context. The entry originates in a study of blood T cell repertoires in COVID-19. As for the study in general: COVID-19 samples, acute and convalescent, were from the United States, Italy and Spain.

Authors' processing steps: Nucleated cell number was recorded as an estimate derived from reference gene primer amplification. The table came from immunoSEQ multiplex PCR; TCRdb's copy has only in-frame clones and leaves some out. For V, J and clone size, that table is used; D and trimming come from the DNA. This sample has 250,000 to 350,000 clones, with around 90% found just once. Looked up from germline, CDR1 is ENHRY and CDR2 is SYGVKD. The CDR3 extends over 11 amino acids. With 4 bases removed from V and 8 bases from J, the gap between germline ends came to 8 bases. Assignment of participants to cohorts was predicated upon participant-reported clinical history. Cohort 3 recovered donors had two negative PCRs, clearance, or symptom resolution.

The chain recombines TRBV10-3 with TRBJ1-2; possibly TRBD1 for D (5 bases). This sequence was found in a woman between 18 and 29 years old who had recovered from COVID-19. Sequencing was carried out using PBMCs or T cells enriched from blood (not recorded which). The CDR3 protein is CAISGGVGYTF. CDR3 coding DNA: TGTGCCATCAGTGGGGGGGTCGGCTACACCTTC.